The 8 T cell receptor beta chains given below trace back to one sample, sequenced in a study of molecular identifiers for immune sequencing clone quantification. Each CDR3 protein is one row after TCRdb ran MiXCR on the PCR reads. The table shows about 640,000 distinct CDR3 sequences, with just under 20% occurring only once. The sequenced sample was naive CD8+ T cells from blood, with Jurkat cell RNA spiked in. Specified subset: FACS-sorted CD8+CD4-CCR7+CD45RA+ naive T cells. Source of these receptors: a human donor in good health. Some libraries in this study had Jurkat cell RNA spiked in.

This clonotype has a count of ten or more. The chain uses TRBV7-9 and TRBJ1-1; D call uncertain. The germline V and J ends were trimmed by 5 bases and 6 bases, with 13 bases remaining between them. CDR1 and CDR2 (germline): SEHNR, FQNEAQ (reference sequence). The length of the CDR3 is 13 residues. The CDR3 DNA reads TGTGCCAGCAGCCGGAGGCCAGCCCCTGAAGCTTTCTTT. Protein product: CASSRRPAPEAFF.

This clonotype was found a few times. The chain combines TRBV4-3 with TRBJ2-2, with D perhaps TRBD2 (6 bases). Trimming pared 0 bases from V and 5 bases from J, leaving 13 bases between. Germline V gene data show CDR1 as LGHNA and CDR2 as YSLEER. This CDR3 has 16 amino acids. CDR3 DNA sequence: TGCGCCAGCAGCCAAGACACCGCCGGGAGAACCGGGGAGCTGTTTTTT. Its protein product is CASSQDTAGRTGELFF.

The table lists this clonotype with a few counts. V is TRBV20-1 and J is TRBJ2-7; 7 positions match TRBD2. The V and J ends lost 6 bases and 2 bases, in that order; junction bases with no gene match: 4. Germline V gene sequence: CDR1 DFQATT, CDR2 SNEGSKA (reference sequence). CDR3 size: 12 residues. CDR3 in amino acids: CSARDYTYEQYF. CDR3 nucleotides: TGCAGTGCACGGGACTATACCTACGAGCAGTACTTC.

This clonotype was detected many times. The rearrangement uses TRBV7-3 and TRBJ2-1; 8 bases map to TRBD1. CDR1 is SGHTA and CDR2 is FQGTGA in the germline V gene. This CDR3 is built from 12 residues. After removal of 5 bases from V and 9 bases from J, the junction contained 3 bases not matched to a gene. The CDR3 region is CASSQQGGEQFF. In DNA, the CDR3 is TGTGCCAGCAGCCAACAGGGGGGTGAGCAGTTCTTC.

This clonotype appeared a few times. The chain recombines TRBV5-6 with TRBJ2-5; TRBD1 is a possible D gene (5 bases). Trimming removed 0 bases from V and 1 base from J, with 19 bases in between. The germline V gene encodes CDR1 SGHDT and CDR2 YYEEEE. The CDR3 sequence is 18 residues long. CDR3: CASSLDLFRVGAQETQYF. In DNA, the CDR3 is TGTGCCAGCAGCTTGGATCTCTTCAGGGTTGGGGCCCAAGAGACCCAGTACTTC. Using reference TRBV5-6 and TRBJ2-5 for the parts outside the CDR3, the full variable domain is DAGVTQSPTHLIKTRGQQVTLRCSPKSGHDTVSWYQQALGQGPQFIFQYYEEEERQRGNFPDRFSGHQFPNYSSELNVNALLLGDSALYLCASSLDLFRVGAQETQYFGPGTRLLVL.

This clonotype occurred many times. The CDR3 here is CASSLPSGDTGELFF. CDR3 nucleotides: TGCGCCAGCAGCTTGCCTAGCGGGGACACCGGGGAGCTGTTTTTT. The chain carries TRBV5-1 and TRBJ2-2, with 9 bases aligning to TRBD2. Germline lookup yields CDR1 SGHRS and CDR2 YFSETQ. V gave up 1 base and J gave up 3 bases; unmatched junction bases: 1. This CDR3 spans 15 amino acids.

This clonotype was picked up many times. The V and J genes are TRBV29-1 and TRBJ2-7; 7 nucleotides match TRBD1. This CDR3 comprises 15 residues. V dropped 1 base and J dropped 1; count of bases not matched to a gene: 7. Germline V lookup: CDR1 SQVTM, CDR2 ANQGSEA. CDR3 sequence (DNA): TGCAGCGTTGAAGTCGACGACAGGGCTTCCTACGAGCAGTACTTC. Protein product: CSVEVDDRASYEQYF.

This clonotype was found a few times. The J gene is TRBJ2-1, the V gene TRBV5-8; no clear D gene. The CDR3 totals 13 residues. Trimming left V 6 bases short and J 2 bases short, with 9 bases between. CDR1 and CDR2 from the germline V gene are SGHTS and YDEGEE. The CDR3 sequence is CASTSVAYNEQFF. The CDR3 DNA sequence: TGTGCCAGCACTAGTGTTGCCTACAATGAGCAGTTCTTC.